Here is one T cell receptor (beta chain) with its context. Antigen specificity is unknown. Additional DNA sequences in this sample encode the identical CDR3. Negatively enriched CD4+ T cells were divided by CD45RA into naive and memory. The entry originates in a study of shared clonotypes between healthy human individuals. Study in general: The plates for each donor numbered three CD4 naive, three CD4 memory, two CD8 naive and one CD8 memory.

This CDR3 contains 14 residues. V was shortened by 0 bases and J by 4 bases, with 10 bases between the two germline ends. CDR1 and CDR2 (germline): SGHRS, YFSETQ. Study results and limitations: Only blood was sampled; tissue repertoires likely differ.

Method: immunoSEQ multiplex PCR; TCRdb's copy keeps in-frame clones and lacks some. Of about 680,000 clones in the sample, 60% to 75% were seen once. The V and J genes are TRBV5-1 and TRBJ1-1; D uncertain. The sequence came from a woman aged 25 to 39 in good health. The source material was memory CD4+ T cells sorted from blood. Subset: CD45RA-negative fraction. The CDR3 coding sequence is TGCGCCAGCAGCTTGGGACACGAAGGCACTGAAGCTTTCTTT. Translating gives CASSLGHEGTEAFF.